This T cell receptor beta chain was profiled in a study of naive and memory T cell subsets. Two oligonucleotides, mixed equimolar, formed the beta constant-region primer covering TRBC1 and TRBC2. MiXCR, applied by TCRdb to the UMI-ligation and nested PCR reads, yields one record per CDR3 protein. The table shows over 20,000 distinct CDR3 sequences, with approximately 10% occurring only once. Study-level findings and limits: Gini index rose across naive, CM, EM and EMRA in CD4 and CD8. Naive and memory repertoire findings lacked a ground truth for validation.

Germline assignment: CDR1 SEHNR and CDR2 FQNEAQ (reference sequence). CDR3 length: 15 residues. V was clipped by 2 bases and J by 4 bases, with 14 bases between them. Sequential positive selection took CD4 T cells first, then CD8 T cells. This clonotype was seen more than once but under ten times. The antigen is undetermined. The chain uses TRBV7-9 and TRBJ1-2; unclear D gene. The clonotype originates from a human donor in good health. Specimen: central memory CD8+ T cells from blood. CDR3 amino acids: CASSLSPTIAYGYTF. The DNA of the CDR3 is TGTGCCAGCAGCTTATCCCCGACCATCGCCTATGGCTACACCTTC.